This entry lists 31 T cell receptor beta chains sequenced from one sample in a study of shared clonotypes between healthy human individuals. Using immunoSEQ multiplex PCR, the repertoire was profiled, and TCRdb retains in-frame clones only, with some absent. The sample shows roughly 490,000 clones, about 82% of them seen only once. The sequenced sample was PBMCs. These receptors came from a woman between 40 and 50 years old in good health. Some clones in this sample may be carry-over from other donors' samples.

This clone has just one count. This chain links TRBV5-1 with TRBJ2-7, with D unclear. In germline, CDR1 is SGHRS, CDR2 YFSETQ. CDR3 length: 13 residues. Between the trimmed V and J ends, which lost 0 bases and 3 bases, there was a span of 7 bases. This CDR3 is CASSLGQIYEQYF. Here the CDR3 DNA reads TGCGCCAGCAGCTTGGGTCAGATCTACGAGCAGTACTTC.

In this sample, this clone turned up once. The chain couples TRBV5-4 to TRBJ2-1; 7 nucleotides agree with TRBD1. J lost 5 bases, V lost 4 bases, and 9 bases had no gene match. CDR1 and CDR2 from the germline V gene are SGHNT and YYREEE (reference sequence). The CDR3 is 15 residues long. The CDR3 loop is CASSQDRAPHNEQFF. CDR3 DNA: TGTGCCAGCAGCCAAGACAGGGCCCCCCACAATGAGCAGTTCTTC.

J is TRBJ1-1 and V is TRBV18; D unclear. The CDR3 has 14 amino acids. Trimming shortened V by 6 bases and J by 3 bases, and 14 bases separated the two germline ends. Germline V gene sequence: CDR1 KGHSH, CDR2 LQKENI. CDR3 sequence: CASSLDGVDTEAFF. For the CDR3, the DNA is TGTGCCAGCTCGCTCGATGGGGTGGACACTGAAGCTTTCTTT.

This clone came up a few times. This rearrangement joins TRBV10-3 to TRBJ1-1; D is perhaps TRBD1 (6 bases). With 4 bases removed from V and 6 bases from J, the gap between germline ends came to 18 bases. From germline, CDR1 is ENHRY and CDR2 SYGVKD. This CDR3 has 15 amino acids. The CDR3 DNA is TGTGCCATCAGTGCATACGCAGGGGAAGTCTCTGAAGCTTTCTTT. Protein: CAISAYAGEVSEAFF.

This clone was seen a handful of times. The chain combines TRBV7-9 with TRBJ1-3; TRBD1 aligns across 10 bases. The V and J ends lost 3 bases and 7 bases, in that order; junction bases with no gene match: 3. Germline values: CDR1 SEHNR, CDR2 FQNEAQ (reference sequence). CDR3 length equals 14 residues. The CDR3 loop reads CASSLRGQGNTIYF. The CDR3, as DNA: TGTGCCAGCAGCTTGCGGGGACAGGGGAACACCATATATTTT.

This clone was seen a single time. The J gene is TRBJ2-5, the V gene TRBV13; possibly TRBD1 for D (5 bases). Trimming pared 4 bases from V and 2 bases from J, leaving 14 bases between. The CDR3 extends over 15 amino acids. Germline-derived CDR1 and CDR2 are PRHDT and FYEKMQ (reference sequence). CDR3 sequence (DNA): TGTGCCAGCAGCTCCCTGAGACAGATACAAGAGACCCAGTACTTC. Its translation is CASSSLRQIQETQYF.

The chain combines TRBV7-2 with TRBJ2-1, with 10 bases matching TRBD2. J lost 3 bases, V lost 5 bases, and 4 bases had no gene match. The CDR3 sequence is 15 residues long. The germline gives CDR1 SGHTA, CDR2 FQGNSA. CDR3 region: CASSPVAGGYNEQFF. The CDR3 DNA is TGTGCCAGCAGCCCAGTAGCGGGAGGCTACAATGAGCAGTTCTTC.

This clone appeared a single time. V gene TRBV18 combines with J gene TRBJ1-3; D unclear. Trimming took 0 bases from V and 4 from J, leaving 7 bases between them. CDR3 length: 14 residues. Germline loops: CDR1 KGHSH, CDR2 LQKENI. The CDR3: CASSPPSVGNTIYF. CDR3 in DNA: TGTGCCAGCTCACCACCGTCAGTCGGAAACACCATATATTTT.

DNA of the CDR3: TGTGCCAGCAGCTTAGAATGGGGCTCCAATCTCCAAGAGACCCAGTACTTC. Its translation: CASSLEWGSNLQETQYF. V usage is TRBV11-2 and J usage is TRBJ2-5; a weak D match, TRBD1 (5 bases). The germline gives CDR1 SGHAT, CDR2 FQNNGV. Trimming left V 0 bases short and J 1 base short, with 15 bases between. This CDR3 has 17 amino acids.

The V call is TRBV7-3, the J call TRBJ2-2; possibly TRBD2 for D (5 bases). The CDR3 extends over 14 amino acids. The germline V gene has CDR1 SGHTA and CDR2 FQGTGA. Trimming cost V 6 bases and J 7 bases, with 15 bases left between them. The DNA for the CDR3 is TGTGCCAGCAGGGGAGCGCATGGGATCGGGGAGCTGTTTTTT. It codes for CASRGAHGIGELFF.

This chain uses TRBV5-6 with TRBJ2-1; D uncertain. Trimming removed 4 bases from V and 6 bases from J, with 8 bases in between. The length of the CDR3 is 12 residues. The germline CDR1 and CDR2 sequences are SGHDT and YYEEEE. CDR3 nucleotides: TGTGCCAGCAGCCTGACGGGCAATGAGCAGTTCTTC. This encodes CASSLTGNEQFF. The variable domain in full, completed from reference TRBV5-6 and TRBJ2-1, reads DAGVTQSPTHLIKTRGQQVTLRCSPKSGHDTVSWYQQALGQGPQFIFQYYEEEERQRGNFPDRFSGHQFPNYSSELNVNALLLGDSALYLCASSLTGNEQFFGPGTRLTVL.

V and J are TRBV7-6 and TRBJ2-3, with a tentative D call TRBD2 (6 bases). The CDR3 is 15 residues long. CDR1 and CDR2 (germline): SGHVS, FNYEAQ. With 1 base removed from V and 3 bases from J, the gap between germline ends came to 11 bases. This CDR3 is CASSLGQGGTDTQYF. The DNA for the CDR3 is TGTGCCAGCAGCTTAGGGCAGGGAGGAACAGATACGCAGTATTTT.

This clone has only a few counts. The CDR3 nucleotides are TGTGCCAGCAGGGGGACTAGCGGGAATGAGCAGTTCTTC. It is translated as CASRGTSGNEQFF. J is TRBJ2-1 and V is TRBV2; 12 bases match TRBD2. Trimming took 6 bases from V and 7 from J; bases not matched to a gene: 1. The CDR3 is made up of 13 amino acids. Germline assignment: CDR1 SNHLY and CDR2 FYNNEI.

CDR3 amino acids: CASSLGQGRGHEQYF. As DNA, the CDR3 is TGCGCCAGCTCCCTGGGCCAGGGTAGGGGTCACGAGCAGTACTTC. The chain recombines TRBV5-1 with TRBJ2-5, with TRBD1 as a possible D gene (5 bases). The J call is uncertain, as TRBJ2-7 better fits the DNA end. This CDR3 spans 15 amino acids. Germline V gene data show CDR1 as SGHRS and CDR2 as YFSETQ.

Note on this clone: This sample includes further DNA sequences coding for the same CDR3. This chain uses TRBV6-5 with TRBJ2-7; 10 bases line up with TRBD1. The V and J ends lost 6 bases and 4 bases, in that order; junction bases with no gene match: 6. The germline V gene encodes CDR1 MNHEY and CDR2 SVGAGI. CDR3 length: 14 residues. DNA of the CDR3: TGTGCCAGCAGCAGGGACAGGGGCTTGTACGAGCAGTACTTC. This translates into CASSRDRGLYEQYF.

This clone occurred once. The chain carries TRBV30 and TRBJ1-4; D might be TRBD1 (5 bases). CDR3 length: 17 residues. Germline CDR1 reads GTSNPN; CDR2 reads SVGIG (reference sequence). Trimming took off 2 bases at V and 5 bases at J, with 21 bases between the two ends. CDR3 sequence: CAWSLGAGTTHNEKLFF. The CDR3 DNA reads as TGTGCCTGGAGTTTAGGGGCAGGAACGACCCACAATGAAAAACTGTTTTTT.

The chain employs TRBV25-1 and TRBJ2-1, with 14 bases that match TRBD2. CDR3 length: 14 amino acids. The V gene's germline CDR1 is MGHDK and CDR2 SYGVNS. After removal of 6 bases from V and 8 bases from J, the junction contained 3 bases not matched to a gene. This CDR3 is CASRGTSGSHEQFF. CDR3 coding DNA: TGTGCCAGCAGGGGGACTAGCGGGAGCCATGAGCAGTTCTTC.

The rearrangement links TRBV4-1 to TRBJ1-1; 11 bases fit TRBD1. CDR1 MGHRA and CDR2 YSYEKL come from the germline V gene. V shed 4 bases and J 0 bases; nucleotides not matched to a gene: 4. This CDR3 has 16 residues. The CDR3: CASSRRTGGMNTEAFF. CDR3 nucleotide sequence: TGCGCCAGCAGCCGCCGGACAGGGGGCATGAACACTGAAGCTTTCTTT.

This chain uses TRBV7-9 with TRBJ1-1; D is undetermined. V lost 5 bases and J 5 bases, leaving 9 bases between the germline ends. Germline V gene sequence: CDR1 SEHNR, CDR2 FQNEAQ (reference sequence). The CDR3 runs to 12 residues. In DNA form, the CDR3 reads TGTGCCAGCAGCGAAGTAGGGACTGAAGCTTTCTTT. This translates into CASSEVGTEAFF.

This clone was counted many times. V and J are TRBV6-6 and TRBJ2-6, with D possibly TRBD1 on 6 matching bases. Germline V CDR1 and CDR2: MNHNY, SVGAGI (reference sequence). V lost 2 bases to trimming and J lost 2 bases, with 7 bases between them. The CDR3 length is 15 residues. Here the CDR3 DNA reads TGTGCCAGCAGTTACGAGGGGGCTGGGGCCAACGTCCTGACTTTC. It encodes CASSYEGAGANVLTF.

CDR3 sequence (DNA): TGTGCCAGCAGCGTATCGAGACAGGGGTCTTACGAGCAGTACTTC. This codes for CASSVSRQGSYEQYF. The chain employs TRBV9 and TRBJ2-7; 8 bases match TRBD1. This CDR3 spans 15 amino acids. The V gene's germline CDR1 is SGDLS and CDR2 YYNGEE. With V trimmed by 1 base and J by 4 bases, 7 bases remained unmatched.

In this sample, this clone turned up once. J is TRBJ2-3 and V is TRBV11-2, with D perhaps TRBD1 (5 bases). Germline assignment: CDR1 SGHAT and CDR2 FQNNGV. The length of the CDR3 is 14 residues. The V end lost 6 bases, the J end lost 1 base, and 11 bases lay between the germline ends. CDR3 amino acids: CASRATTGTDTQYF. For the CDR3, the DNA is TGTGCCAGCAGGGCTACGACAGGCACAGATACGCAGTATTTT.

This clone occurred once. J is TRBJ2-1 and V is TRBV2; D possibly corresponds to TRBD2 (5 bases). Germline V CDR1 and CDR2: SNHLY, FYNNEI. V lost 6 bases to trimming and J lost 5 bases, with 11 bases between them. The CDR3 is made up of 13 amino acids. The DNA for the CDR3 is TGTGCCAGCAGGAGGGAAATTCACAATGAGCAGTTCTTC. This translates into CASRREIHNEQFF.

The CDR3 loop reads CASSLGGATFTYEQYF. The CDR3 DNA follows: TGTGCCAGCAGCTTAGGGGGTGCTACGTTTACCTACGAGCAGTACTTC. The V gene is TRBV7-2, the J gene TRBJ2-7, with D hard to call. Trimming pared 1 base from V and 2 bases from J, leaving 15 bases between. From germline, CDR1 is SGHTA and CDR2 FQGNSA. This CDR3 is built from 16 residues.

The V and J genes are TRBV30 and TRBJ2-1; no firm D call. The CDR3 loop spans 11 amino acids. Germline V lookup: CDR1 GTSNPN, CDR2 SVGIG (reference sequence). V lost 4 bases and J 9 bases, leaving 10 bases between the germline ends. The CDR3 protein is CAWNVATEQFF. The CDR3 DNA reads as TGTGCCTGGAACGTAGCTACTGAGCAGTTCTTC. The variable domain in full, completed from reference TRBV30 and TRBJ2-1, reads SQTIHQWPATLVQPVGSPLSLECTVEGTSNPNLYWYRQAAGRGLQLLFYSVGIGQISSEVPQNLSASRPQDRQFILSSKKLLLSDSGFYLCAWNVATEQFFGPGTRLTVL.

The genes are TRBV5-4 and TRBJ1-4; maybe TRBD1 (6 bases). V shed 0 bases and J shed 6 bases, with 12 bases lying between them. The CDR3 length is 15 residues. CDR1 and CDR2 from the germline V gene are SGHNT and YYREEE (reference sequence). The DNA for the CDR3 is TGTGCCAGCAGCTTGGCCGGGGGGGCTGATGAAAAACTGTTTTTT. Its translation: CASSLAGGADEKLFF.

This chain connects TRBV18 to TRBJ2-2; 7 nucleotides align to TRBD1. Germline CDR1 and CDR2: KGHSH and LQKENI. The CDR3 is 16 residues long. Trimming took 0 bases from V and 4 from J; bases not matched to a gene: 5. CDR3 nucleotide sequence: TGTGCCAGCTCACCACCGGGACAGAGAGCCACCGGGGAGCTGTTTTTT. Encoded protein: CASSPPGQRATGELFF.

The chain carries TRBV7-2 and TRBJ2-7, with 7 positions matching TRBD1. Germline V lookup: CDR1 SGHTA, CDR2 FQGNSA. Trimming at V came to 1 base and at J to 0 bases, leaving 6 bases not matched to a gene. This CDR3 has 16 amino acids. The CDR3 here is CASSLEAGGSSYEQYF. The CDR3 DNA reads TGTGCCAGCAGCTTAGAGGCAGGGGGTAGCTCCTACGAGCAGTACTTC.

The chain links TRBV28 to TRBJ1-4; D possibly corresponds to TRBD1 (5 bases). V lost 5 bases to trimming and J lost 0 bases, with 10 bases between them. This CDR3 contains 15 residues. The germline V gene has CDR1 MDHEN and CDR2 SYDVKM. Written as DNA, the CDR3 is TGTGCCAGCAGTACATGGGACGCAACTAATGAAAAACTGTTTTTT. Translating gives CASSTWDATNEKLFF.

The chain links TRBV5-1 to TRBJ2-7; TRBD1 aligns across 9 bases. The CDR3 loop spans 16 amino acids. Germline V CDR1 and CDR2: SGHRS, YFSETQ. V gave up 4 bases and J gave up 4 bases; unmatched junction bases: 12. CDR3 in DNA: TGCGCCAGCAGCCCCGCACCTGGGACAGGGACATACGAGCAGTACTTC. It specifies CASSPAPGTGTYEQYF.

V and J are TRBV15 and TRBJ2-3; 9 bases match TRBD2. CDR3 length: 13 amino acids. CDR1 LNHNV and CDR2 YYDKDF come from the germline V gene (reference sequence). J lost 1 base, V lost 9 bases, and 2 bases had no gene match. The CDR3 loop is CATRTSGTDTQYF. DNA for the CDR3: TGTGCCACTAGGACTAGCGGCACAGATACGCAGTATTTT.